One TCR beta chain is described in this entry. It lacks a known antigen. Base qualities are not provided; no much larger clone lies one nucleotide away. A MiSeq instrument was used for deep resolution sequencing, which targeted depths ranging from 1 in 1 million up to 1 in 200,000 T cells, with coverage averaging 10x for each clonotype. TCR beta libraries were generated with the immunoSEQ hsTCRB Kit. Processing in the source paper ran as follows. ImmunoSEQ Data Assistant and ImmunoSEQ Analyzer were used for data analysis, and V, D and J genes were assigned according to IMGT definitions. Clonality, which ranges from 0 to 1, was calculated as one minus the normalized Shannon entropy of productive rearrangement frequencies. Only overrepresented clonotypes making up at least 0.05% of the repertoire of each patient were included in the public clonotype analysis. Repertoires from 10 to 15 age-matched healthy donors in immuneACCESS were used as clonality controls. TCRdb re-hosts the immuneACCESS table, in-frame sequences only. Its copies lack some clones; in the studies checked, an unresolved V gene accounts for under half of them, and the cause for the rest is not known. D and trimming were read from the DNA, whereas the V and J calls and clone size are those reported in that table. The sample data list fewer than 150,000 clones, and around four fifths of these were observed just once. The ten largest make up 3% to 4% of the sample.

The meaning of the sample's time point label: less than 30 months on ibrutinib. Roughly 2.2 micrograms of genomic DNA were extracted from cryopreserved PBMCs for TCR beta library preparation. Longitudinal blood samples from CLL patients on ibrutinib monotherapy underwent high-throughput TCR beta sequencing. Patients were enrolled in a phase 2 open-label single-center ibrutinib monotherapy trial. From the cysteine through the phenylalanine, the CDR3 covers 15 amino acids. Of the read, only the CDR3 DNA is kept; its 45 bases are in frame from base 1. V and J are truncated by 1 base and 6 bases respectively, leaving an intervening sequence of 16 bases. Taken from the germline V gene, the CDR1 and CDR2 loops are LGHNA and YSLEER. The data were obtained in a study of cytotoxic CD8 clonotypes in ibrutinib-treated CLL (dated by TCRdb to the early 2020s). Broadly, across the study: The cohort was composed of roughly ten relapsed/refractory and roughly 15 treatment-naive patients; IGHV unmutated status was identified in 17 to 18 patients. Responses were partial in 25 or so patients and complete in 2; after median 68 months follow-up, about 14 stayed in remission and 12 progressed. Response samples were obtained after a median of roughly eleven months of treatment, with a range of about 6 to 36 months. On average, each sample had some 250,000 productive templates and almost 95,000 productive rearrangements. Of the approximately 86 people in the trial, 26 had longitudinal samples available. Cryopreserved peripheral blood mononuclear cells were obtained before treatment, at response, and at either sustained remission or disease progression. Every sample from remission and from progressive disease was obtained while the patients were still on ibrutinib.

The study at large found these results: Baseline clonality was found to be higher than that of age-matched healthy donors and was strongly correlated with circulating CD8+ T-cell counts. Public clonotypes were rare and either shrank or stayed stable during treatment, and the rise in clonality at ibrutinib response reflected expansion of private clonotypes. At ibrutinib response clonality went up, during sustained remission it held steady, and at progression it dropped back toward baseline. Sampling times were not matched between patients in sustained remission and patients whose disease was progressing, and lymph node repertoires were not examined.

This material consisted of PBMCs, taken after 24 months of ibrutinib treatment. The chain is encoded by TRBV4-3 joined to TRBJ2-7; no D segment can be confidently identified. The TCR comes from a human donor with chronic lymphocytic leukemia. The CDR3 protein is CASSQALPSTSEQYF. The bases are TGCGCCAGCAGCCAAGCGCTCCCGTCAACCTCCGAGCAGTACTTC.